A single sample gave rise to the 20 T cell receptor beta chains below, sequenced in a study of blood T cell repertoires in COVID-19. The repertoire was sequenced with immunoSEQ multiplex PCR; TCRdb's copy has only in-frame clones and lacks some. The sample includes 200,000 or so clones, roughly four fifths of them seen just once. Sequences were obtained from PBMCs or T cells enriched from blood (not recorded which). The origin of the receptors is a woman aged 40-49 years with acute COVID-19.

The CDR3 bases are TGCGCCAGCAGTTTATTTTCGGGACTCTGGAACACAGATACGCAGTATTTT. Translation gives CASSLFSGLWNTDTQYF. This chain uses TRBV5-1 with TRBJ2-3, with a tentative D call TRBD2 (6 bases). CDR1 and CDR2 (germline): SGHRS, YFSETQ. V lost 5 bases to trimming and J lost 2 bases, with 21 bases between them. This CDR3 has 17 amino acids.

The chain recombines TRBV5-4 with TRBJ2-7; D is possibly TRBD2 (6 bases). V was trimmed by 4 bases and J by 7 bases, leaving 24 bases between them. Germline V CDR1 and CDR2: SGHNT, YYREEE (reference sequence). The CDR3 is 16 residues long. DNA of the CDR3: TGTGCCAGCAGCCCAAATCCGGGAGATCGTACCCGGGAGCAGTACTTC. It is translated as CASSPNPGDRTREQYF.

The rearrangement uses TRBV24-1 and TRBJ1-2, with a possible D match to TRBD1 (6 bases). CDR1 is KGHDR and CDR2 is SFDVKD in the germline V gene. CDR3 size: 14 residues. V was shortened by 4 bases and J by 4 bases, with 12 bases between the two germline ends. The CDR3 spells CATSDRQDGYGYTF. In nucleotides, the CDR3 is TGTGCCACCAGTGACCGACAGGATGGCTATGGCTACACCTTC.

The V gene is TRBV6-5, the J gene TRBJ2-1; 10 positions match TRBD1. Trimming took 2 bases from V and 6 from J; bases not matched to a gene: 1. The germline V gene encodes CDR1 MNHEY and CDR2 SVGAGI. This CDR3 spans 14 amino acids. CDR3 bases: TGTGCCAGCAGTTACGGGACAGGGGTCAATGAGCAGTTCTTC. Translation: CASSYGTGVNEQFF.

The CDR3 loop reads CASSIRGLAVGSKNIQYF. As DNA, the CDR3 is TGTGCCAGTAGTATTAGGGGACTAGCGGTAGGGTCCAAAAACATTCAGTACTTC. V gene TRBV19 combines with J gene TRBJ2-4; 11 bases are shared with TRBD2. CDR1 is LNHDA, CDR2 SQIVND, per germline (reference sequence). The CDR3 runs to 18 residues. Unmatched junction bases numbered 9, after V lost 3 bases and J lost 2 bases.

The rearrangement links TRBV19 to TRBJ1-6; D is possibly TRBD1 (5 bases). This CDR3 contains 15 residues. Germline assignment: CDR1 LNHDA and CDR2 SQIVND (reference sequence). V lost 3 bases, J lost 6 bases, and 12 bases lay in between. CDR3 sequence reads: CASSISAGPNSPLHF. The DNA of the CDR3 is TGTGCCAGTAGTATTTCGGCAGGGCCTAATTCACCCCTCCACTTT. The entire variable domain, with the rest obtained from reference TRBV19 and TRBJ1-6, is as follows: DGGITQSPKYLFRKEGQNVTLSCEQNLNHDAMYWYRQDPGQGLRLIYYSQIVNDFQKGDIAEGYSVSREKKESFPLTVTSAQKNPTAFYLCASSISAGPNSPLHFGNGTRLTVT.

The chain recombines TRBV6-2 or TRBV6-3 with TRBJ1-1, with D unclear. V was shortened by 6 bases and J by 6 bases, with 23 bases between the two germline ends. In germline, CDR1 is MNHEY, CDR2 SVGEGT. The CDR3 has 16 amino acids. The CDR3 bases are TGTGCCAGCAGCTCTCTCGACAATTTAAAGACCGCTGAAGCTTTCTTT. Protein: CASSSLDNLKTAEAFF.

V and J are TRBV5-6 and TRBJ2-1; D possibly corresponds to TRBD2 (6 bases). The CDR3 totals 17 residues. The germline V and J ends were trimmed by 0 bases and 7 bases, with 20 bases remaining between them. The V gene's germline CDR1 is SGHDT and CDR2 YYEEEE. CDR3 DNA: TGTGCCAGCAGCTTGGCCCCGGGTCACCCGCGGGGAAATGAGCAGTTCTTC. Its translation is CASSLAPGHPRGNEQFF. The full variable domain, completed using reference TRBV5-6 and TRBJ2-1, is DAGVTQSPTHLIKTRGQQVTLRCSPKSGHDTVSWYQQALGQGPQFIFQYYEEEERQRGNFPDRFSGHQFPNYSSELNVNALLLGDSALYLCASSLAPGHPRGNEQFFGPGTRLTVL.

The gene calls are TRBV10-3 and TRBJ2-1; TRBD2 aligns across 10 bases. This CDR3 has 13 amino acids. V lost 0 bases to trimming and J lost 15 bases; unmatched junction nucleotides: 5. In germline, CDR1 is ENHRY, CDR2 SYGVKD. CDR3: CAISESRTSGAFF. Here the CDR3 DNA reads TGTGCCATCAGTGAGTCGAGGACTAGCGGTGCGTTCTTC.

The chain joins TRBV2 to TRBJ2-1; tentatively, D is TRBD1 (7 bases). Germline-derived CDR1 and CDR2 are SNHLY and FYNNEI. The CDR3 has 18 amino acids. With 8 bases removed from V and 10 bases from J, the gap between germline ends came to 33 bases. The CDR3 here is CASSGKGWQGGLAGEQFF. CDR3 DNA: TGTGCCAGCTCTGGGAAGGGGTGGCAGGGGGGCCTAGCCGGCGAGCAGTTCTTC.

This chain uses TRBV7-2 with TRBJ2-7, with a weak D call TRBD2 (5 bases). This CDR3 comprises 14 residues. The germline V gene encodes CDR1 SGHTA and CDR2 FQGNSA. Trimming left V 6 bases short and J 2 bases short, with 14 bases between. The CDR3 coding sequence is TGTGCCAGCAGGGAGGCCCGGGCTACCTACGAGCAGTACTTC. This codes for CASREARATYEQYF.

The J gene is TRBJ1-1, the V gene TRBV15; unclear D gene. The germline gives CDR1 LNHNV, CDR2 YYDKDF (reference sequence). The CDR3 is made up of 14 amino acids. V was trimmed by 1 base and J by 0 bases, leaving 6 bases between them. DNA of the CDR3: TGTGCCACCAGCAGAGCTCAGATGAACACTGAAGCTTTCTTT. Translated, it gives CATSRAQMNTEAFF. The whole variable domain, remainder taken from reference TRBV15 and TRBJ1-1, is DAMVIQNPRYQVTQFGKPVTLSCSQTLNHNVMYWYQQKSSQAPKLLFHYYDKDFNNEADTPDNFQSRRPNTSFCFLDIRSPGLGDTAMYLCATSRAQMNTEAFFGQGTRLTVV.

The V gene is TRBV4-2, the J gene TRBJ1-2; 9 bases agree with TRBD1. CDR1 is LGHNA, CDR2 YNFKEQ, per germline. V lost 2 bases to trimming and J lost 7 bases; unmatched junction nucleotides: 8. The CDR3 contains 15 residues. As DNA, the CDR3 is TGTGCCAGCAGCCAATTGGCACAGGGGGCTCGTGGCTACACCTTC. Protein: CASSQLAQGARGYTF.

This rearrangement joins TRBV2 to TRBJ2-1; TRBD1 matches at 10 bases. Germline V gene sequence: CDR1 SNHLY, CDR2 FYNNEI. V dropped 7 bases and J dropped 4; count of bases not matched to a gene: 4. This CDR3 has 14 residues. The CDR3 spells CASNRDRGYNEQFF. The CDR3 nucleotides read TGTGCCAGCAACCGGGACAGGGGTTACAATGAGCAGTTCTTC.

In its sample, this clone was seen once. V is TRBV5-1 and J is TRBJ2-7; TRBD1 aligns across 8 bases. The V gene's germline CDR1 is SGHRS and CDR2 YFSETQ. The ends lost 3 bases at V and 5 bases at J; junction bases unmatched: 4. The CDR3 is 13 residues long. The CDR3: CASSYYRGNEQYF. The CDR3 DNA reads as TGCGCCAGCAGCTACTACAGGGGGAACGAGCAGTACTTC.

V and J are TRBV5-1 and TRBJ2-1, with 7 bases matching TRBD1. This CDR3 contains 14 residues. CDR1 is SGHRS and CDR2 is YFSETQ in the germline V gene. Trimming at V came to 4 bases and at J to 8 bases, leaving 9 bases not matched to a gene. The CDR3, as DNA: TGCGCCAGCAGCACTGGGACAGCAAAGCATGAGCAGTTCTTC. Amino acid sequence: CASSTGTAKHEQFF.

The V and J genes are TRBV6-4 and TRBJ1-1; 7 positions match TRBD1. J lost 2 bases, V lost 6 bases, and 3 bases had no gene match. This CDR3 has 13 amino acids. Germline V lookup: CDR1 MRHNA, CDR2 SNTAGT. Here the CDR3 reads CASSRTGNTEAFF. The DNA of the CDR3 is TGTGCCAGCAGCCGGACAGGCAACACTGAAGCTTTCTTT.

The chain carries TRBV6-6 and TRBJ2-2; D is unclear. With 0 bases removed from V and 1 base from J, the gap between germline ends came to 6 bases. The CDR3 is made up of 15 amino acids. Germline V gene sequence: CDR1 MNHNY, CDR2 SVGAGI (reference sequence). The CDR3 sequence: CASSYSRQNTGELFF. DNA of the CDR3: TGTGCCAGCAGTTACTCGAGACAGAACACCGGGGAGCTGTTTTTT.

Only one count was recorded for this clone. The DNA of the CDR3 is TGTGCCAGCAGGGGCAACCTTGAAAAACTGTTTTTT. Amino acids: CASRGNLEKLFF. The V gene is TRBV6-5, the J gene TRBJ1-4, with unresolved D. Trimming stripped 6 bases from V and 7 bases from J, with 9 bases between. From germline, CDR1 is MNHEY and CDR2 SVGAGI. The CDR3 extends over 12 amino acids.

The rearrangement joins TRBV7-9 to TRBJ1-2; perhaps TRBD1 as D (5 bases). Trimming removed 5 bases from V and 2 bases from J, with 12 bases in between. This CDR3 is built from 14 residues. The germline CDR1 and CDR2 sequences are SEHNR and FQNEAQ (reference sequence). The CDR3 sequence is CASSQTDTNYGYTF. DNA of the CDR3: TGTGCCAGCAGCCAGACAGATACCAACTATGGCTACACCTTC.